One and the same sample provided the 15 T cell receptor beta chains below, sequenced in a study of OX40 agonist ivuxolimab in advanced cancers. Assay used: immunoSEQ multiplex PCR; TCRdb lists only in-frame clones, some missing. The sample yields just over 90,000 clones, approximately 94% seen once. This specimen consisted of CD4+ or CD8+ T cells sorted from blood, obtained in a trial of the OX40 agonist ivuxolimab. The receptors originated from an adult with an advanced solid tumor such as melanoma, head and neck, liver or kidney cancer.

The chain has TRBV4-1 and TRBJ2-7, with 12 bases matching TRBD2. Unmatched junction bases numbered 6, after V lost 1 base and J lost 2 bases. The CDR3 length is 17 residues. The germline gives CDR1 MGHRA, CDR2 YSYEKL. CDR3 protein: CASSQGSWTSGAYEQYF. CDR3 in DNA: TGCGCCAGCAGCCAAGGATCGTGGACTAGCGGGGCCTACGAGCAGTACTTC.

The chain carries TRBV7-6 and TRBJ2-1; weak D call: TRBD1 (5 bases). The CDR3 runs 13 residues. The V gene's germline CDR1 is SGHVS and CDR2 FNYEAQ. V lost 2 bases, J lost 8 bases, and 10 bases lay in between. The CDR3 coding sequence is TGTGCCAGCAGCTTAACAGGTGTTCATGAGCAGTTCTTC. Its translation is CASSLTGVHEQFF.

This chain connects TRBV6-1 to TRBJ2-5; the D gene could be TRBD1 or TRBD2 (6 bases each). CDR3 length: 14 residues. The ends were cut back, 7 bases at V and 4 bases at J, with 16 bases in the middle. Germline CDR1 MNHNS, CDR2 SASEGT. CDR3 in DNA: TGTGCCAGCACCCCCGAGGGGGGCCTAGAGACCCAGTACTTC. Translated, it gives CASTPEGGLETQYF.

The chain carries TRBV19 and TRBJ2-7; 10 positions match TRBD2. Germline lookup yields CDR1 LNHDA and CDR2 SQIVND (reference sequence). The length of the CDR3 is 15 residues. The junction had 5 bases not matched to a gene; V was cut back by 4 bases and J by 2 bases. The CDR3 bases are TGTGCCAGTAGTAGCGGGACTAGCGCCACCTACGAGCAGTACTTC. Protein sequence: CASSSGTSATYEQYF.

This chain joins TRBV7-9 and TRBJ2-2; 7 bases match TRBD1. The germline V gene has CDR1 SEHNR and CDR2 FQNEAQ (reference sequence). J was trimmed by 0 bases and V by 5 bases; bases with no gene match: 3. This CDR3 region has 15 residues. The CDR3: CASSAGTANTGELFF. For the CDR3, the DNA is TGTGCCAGCAGCGCAGGGACAGCGAACACCGGGGAGCTGTTTTTT.

The chain links TRBV4-1 to TRBJ2-1; 8 nucleotides match TRBD1. The CDR3 length is 17 residues. V trimming: 4 bases; J trimming: 1 base; junction bases outside the gene matches: 9. CDR1 and CDR2 (germline): MGHRA, YSYEKL. CDR3 bases: TGCGCCAGCAGCCCGAGATCCGGGACAGGTTCCTACAATGAGCAGTTCTTC. Its protein is CASSPRSGTGSYNEQFF.

This chain uses TRBV15 with TRBJ1-3; 9 positions agree with TRBD1. Germline lookup yields CDR1 LNHNV and CDR2 YYDKDF (reference sequence). Trimming at V came to 2 bases and at J to 7 bases, leaving 6 bases not matched to a gene. CDR3 length: 15 residues. CDR3 nucleotides: TGTGCCACCAGCAGACAGGACAGGGGAAGGAACACCATATATTTT. It codes for CATSRQDRGRNTIYF.

This sequence joins TRBV10-1 and TRBJ1-2; D not certain. Per germline, CDR1 WNHNN and CDR2 SYGVQD (reference sequence). Trimming pared 2 bases from V and 6 bases from J, leaving 7 bases between. This CDR3 region has 12 residues. The CDR3 coding sequence is TGCGCCAGCAGTGAGGGCACTAATGGCTACACCTTC. Amino acid sequence: CASSEGTNGYTF.

The chain joins TRBV27 to TRBJ1-6; 8 nucleotides line up with TRBD1. The CDR3 has 17 amino acids. Trimming took 6 bases from V and 6 from J; bases not matched to a gene: 13. CDR1 is MNHEY and CDR2 is SMNVEV in the germline V gene (reference sequence). Here the CDR3 reads CASRWLTGVEGNSPLHF. In DNA form, the CDR3 reads TGTGCCAGCAGATGGTTGACAGGGGTCGAGGGTAATTCACCCCTCCACTTT.

J is TRBJ1-1 and V is TRBV19; D remains ambiguous. Trimming stripped 5 bases from V and 0 bases from J, with 10 bases between. The CDR3 has 14 residues. Germline V gene lookup returns CDR1 LNHDA and CDR2 SQIVND (reference sequence). The DNA of the CDR3 is TGTGCCAGTAGTCTGAGGACTCTGAACACTGAAGCTTTCTTT. Its protein product is CASSLRTLNTEAFF.

The genes are TRBV2 and TRBJ2-7; D gene unclear. The CDR3 is 16 amino acids. Trimming cost V 3 bases and J 2 bases, with 17 bases left between them. CDR1 and CDR2 (germline): SNHLY, FYNNEI. The CDR3 coding sequence is TGTGCCAGCAGTGACGGACCTGGACGGTTTCCCTACGAGCAGTACTTC. Translation gives CASSDGPGRFPYEQYF.

This clone showed up just a few times. This chain connects TRBV14 to TRBJ1-3; no clear D. Per germline, CDR1 SGHDN and CDR2 FVKESK. CDR3 size: 16 residues. The V and J ends lost 0 bases and 0 bases respectively, with 9 bases between them. The CDR3 nucleotides are TGTGCCAGCAGCCAAGACCACTTCCGCTCTGGAAACACCATATATTTT. Protein: CASSQDHFRSGNTIYF.

V gene TRBV7-5 combines with J gene TRBJ2-7. TRBV7-5 is given as a pseudogene. The CDR3 is 14 amino acids. In nucleotides, the CDR3 is TGTGCCAGAAGCTATCGGGACGGATCCTACGAGCAGTACTTC. Encoded protein: CARSYRDGSYEQYF.

This chain connects TRBV6-1 to TRBJ2-1; 9 bases line up with TRBD2. The CDR3 has 15 residues. Germline V gene data show CDR1 as MNHNS and CDR2 as SASEGT. With V trimmed by 7 bases and J by 7 bases, 11 bases remained unmatched. CDR3 sequence (DNA): TGTGCCAGCACCCCGTGGGGCGGGGGGGCGAATGAGCAGTTCTTC. The encoded protein is CASTPWGGGANEQFF.

V and J are TRBV30 and TRBJ2-7; D not certain. Germline V gives CDR1 GTSNPN, CDR2 SVGIG (reference sequence). The germline V and J ends were trimmed by 0 bases and 7 bases, with 7 bases remaining between them. The CDR3 is 11 amino acids. CDR3 DNA sequence: TGTGCCTGGAGTGTACTGGGGGAGCAGTACTTC. Translating it yields CAWSVLGEQYF.